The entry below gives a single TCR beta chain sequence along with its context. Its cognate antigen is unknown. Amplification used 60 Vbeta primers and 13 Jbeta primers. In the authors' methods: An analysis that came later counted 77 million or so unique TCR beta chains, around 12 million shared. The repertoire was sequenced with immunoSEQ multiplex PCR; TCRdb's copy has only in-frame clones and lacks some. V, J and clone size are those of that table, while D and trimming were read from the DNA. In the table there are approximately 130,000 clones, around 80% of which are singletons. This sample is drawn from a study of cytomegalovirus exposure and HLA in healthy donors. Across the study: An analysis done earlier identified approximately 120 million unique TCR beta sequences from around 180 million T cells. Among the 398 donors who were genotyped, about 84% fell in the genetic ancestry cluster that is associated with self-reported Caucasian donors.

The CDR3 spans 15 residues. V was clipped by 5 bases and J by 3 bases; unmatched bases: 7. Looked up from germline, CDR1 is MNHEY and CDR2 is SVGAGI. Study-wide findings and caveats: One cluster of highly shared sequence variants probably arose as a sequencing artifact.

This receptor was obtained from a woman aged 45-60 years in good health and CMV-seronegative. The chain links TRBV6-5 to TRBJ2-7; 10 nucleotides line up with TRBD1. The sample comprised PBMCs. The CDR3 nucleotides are TGTGCCAGCAGTCATACCGGGACAGGGGTCTACGAGCAGTACTTC. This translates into CASSHTGTGVYEQYF.